This T cell receptor (beta chain) was sequenced during a study of memory CD4+ T cells and cytomegalovirus serostatus. Study summary: Donors were healthy Belgian adults, 10 or so CMV seropositive and 20 to 25 seronegative. Study observations and caveats: Each of 65 to 70 CMV-associated TCRbeta sequences occurred in one to five individuals. CMV serostatus prediction reached median AUC 0.95, or 0.91 with US-trained model.

Germline V gives CDR1 LNHDA, CDR2 SQIVND (reference sequence). The CDR3 contains 13 residues. The junction had 4 bases not matched to a gene; V was cut back by 7 bases and J by 2 bases. Note on this clone: The antigen is not known.

Sequencing was performed with immunoSEQ multiplex PCR; in TCRdb, only in-frame clones are kept and a portion is missing. Of 40,000 to 55,000 clones in the sample, around 76% were seen once. The sort gate was single viable CD3+CD4+CD8-CD45RO+ cells for memory CD4+ T cells. Total CD4+ T cells were enriched by CD4 positive selection. The chain combines TRBV19 with TRBJ2-7; 8 bases are shared with TRBD2. The TCR was taken from an adult in good health and CMV-seropositive. Material for sequencing was memory CD4+ T cells from blood. The CDR3 nucleotides read TGTGCCAGTAACGGGGGGGCCGCCTACGAGCAGTACTTC. As protein: CASNGGAAYEQYF.